The clone carrying this TCR beta chain has at least ten counts. A patient was excluded if there was uncontrolled infection, other autoimmune disease, pregnancy or lactation. The sample, blood from the first hyperthyroidism diagnosis, precedes any ophthalmopathy symptoms. The data were taken from a study of T cells in Graves' hyperthyroidism and ophthalmopathy. Trimming took off 3 bases at V and 8 bases at J, with 20 bases between the two ends. There are 15 residues in the CDR3. CDR1 DFQATT and CDR2 SNEGSKA come from the germline V gene (reference sequence). TCR beta CDR3 regions were amplified from RNA. A set of HTBI primers served as the primers for a first-round RT-PCR of the TCR CDR3. TCRdb reprocessed the multiplex PCR reads with MiXCR, giving one entry per CDR3 protein. The sample contains around 250,000 distinct CDR3 sequences, 14% to 15% of which appear only once.

The TCR comes from a woman in her 40s with Graves' hyperthyroidism that later progressed to Graves' ophthalmopathy. The chain uses TRBV20-1 and TRBJ2-1; TRBD2 is a possible D gene (5 bases). The specimen sequenced was blood. DNA of the CDR3: TGCAGTGCTAGGTGGAGCGGACGCTTTGGGGATGAGCAGTTCTTC. Protein sequence: CSARWSGRFGDEQFF.